This T cell receptor (beta chain) is drawn from a study of T cell repertoires in cytomegalovirus infection. Study summary: HLA-C-restricted CMV epitopes, recently identified, and well-studied HLA-B-restricted ones were used by the study. TCR beta signatures that were public indicated CMV infection and matching HLA type.

This clonotype has just a few counts. What it binds is unknown. TCRdb itself ran the reads through MiXCR, one entry per CDR3 protein. The table has under 850,000 distinct CDR3 sequences, 30% to 35% seen once. Germline V gene lookup returns CDR1 SGHVS and CDR2 FNYEAQ. The CDR3 is made up of 13 amino acids. With 2 bases removed from V and 6 bases from J, the gap between germline ends came to 10 bases. Findings of the study overall: What dominated the ex vivo response were HLA-C-restricted CMV-specific TCR beta clonotypes.

The J gene is TRBJ1-1, the V gene TRBV7-6; a possible D gene is TRBD1 (5 bases). The clonotype originates from a human donor in good health (CMV status not recorded). Some clones in this sample may be carry-over from other donors' samples. The input for sequencing was cultured PBMCs, taken from culture after CMV antigen stimulation. This CDR3 is CASSLQGIPEAFF. CDR3 DNA sequence: TGTGCCAGCAGCTTACAGGGAATCCCTGAAGCTTTCTTT.